What follows describes a single T cell receptor (beta chain). Its antigen is unknown. The ends were cut back, 3 bases at V and 3 bases at J, with 4 bases in the middle. CDR1 is SGHNT and CDR2 is YENEEA in the germline V gene. The length of the CDR3 is 12 residues. These data are taken from a study of long-term antiretroviral therapy in people with HIV. Study-level background: There is a gap of about a decade between the earliest samples and the later 2015 immediate-ART recommendation. Study results and limitations: Among HIV repertoires, CDR3 length ranges were narrower than those of controls. Post-ART samples showed increased diversity that remained below transplant donor control levels. No data on ART adherence, viral resistance or therapy changes.

At the survey level, the v3.0 immunoSEQ assay was run. Libraries were prepared by immunoSEQ multiplex PCR; TCRdb keeps only in-frame clonotypes and omits some of them. The table shows approximately 27,000 clones, with 80% to 95% occurring only once. V usage is TRBV11-3 and J usage is TRBJ2-3; D gene uncertain. The material was unsorted PBMCs, obtained more than 5 years after starting antiretroviral therapy. This receptor was obtained from a woman between 35 and 50 years old with HIV. This chain's CDR3 is CASSFGTDTQYF. The CDR3 DNA reads as TGTGCCAGCAGCTTTGGAACAGATACGCAGTATTTT.